This TCR beta chain was sequenced for a study of response to subunit inactivated influenza vaccine. To note about this clonotype: Its antigen is unknown. A read error may produce the germline difference seen at one junction end.

The study's findings and limits: The study's authors posited that every seasonal influenza vaccination enlists few new T cells.

Germline V CDR1 and CDR2: DFQATT, SNEGSKA (reference sequence). CDR3 size: 12 residues. TCRdb re-called the RT-PCR reads with MiXCR, one entry per CDR3 protein. The data hold about 530,000 distinct CDR3 sequences, with approximately 13% observed a single time. This rearrangement joins TRBV20-1 to TRBJ2-1; D call uncertain. The sequences come from PBMCs from blood, collected about 6 weeks after vaccination. The clonotype comes from a middle-aged man who received an inactivated influenza vaccine. The CDR3 spells CSARDLPTDLIF. The CDR3 DNA is TGCAGTGCTAGAGATCTCCCGACCGACCTGATCTTC.